This is a list of T cell receptor beta chains from one sample in a study of blood T cell repertoires in COVID-19. Generated by immunoSEQ multiplex PCR, the TCRdb table keeps only in-frame clones and is missing some. The sample carries around 200,000 clones, around 88% recorded once. Sequencing was carried out using peripheral blood. The receptors shown here come from a man between 35 and 55 years old with active or convalescent COVID-19. CDR3s leave out the opening cysteine and the closing phenylalanine or tryptophan.

>TRBV6-1|TRBJ1-2
ASSELVRGNGYT
>TRBV10-3|TRBJ2-1
AIRPSGGAGDEQF
>TRBV24-1|TRBJ2-1
ATSPGGPYYNEQF
>TRBV18|TRBJ1-2
ASSSGTGTGYT
>TRBV24-1|TRBJ1-2
ATSDSTGSGYGYT
>TRBV2|TRBJ2-6
ASAGFGANVLT
>TRBV5-4|TRBJ2-2
ASSLTGTWTGELF
>TRBV30|TRBJ2-1
AWRPGTGYLDEQF
>TRBV6-6|TRBJ2-7
ASSYEAQSYEQY
>TRBV7-2|TRBJ2-3
ASTLPWGGTDTQY
>TRBV24-1|TRBJ2-3
ATSDLDRPDTQY
>TRBV7-2|TRBJ2-7
ASSLANGYEQY
>TRBV27|TRBJ1-5
ASSSDREWSQPQH
>TRBV24-1|TRBJ2-2
ATSDSRDFYTGELF
>TRBV3-1/TRBV3-2|TRBJ1-3
ASSQATTSGNTIY